These 21 T cell receptor beta chains originate from one sample sequenced in a study of control samples from healthy donors and cancer patients. Assay: immunoSEQ multiplex PCR; the TCRdb copy retains only in-frame clones and omits some. In the table there are just over 80,000 clones, approximately 94% of which are singletons. Sequencing was done on a sample of blood. The source of these receptors is a woman in her late teens or twenties in good health.

V usage is TRBV5-1 and J usage is TRBJ1-6, with D hard to call. Germline CDR1 SGHRS, CDR2 YFSETQ. The V end lost 0 bases, the J end lost 10 bases, and 8 bases lay between the germline ends. There are 13 residues in the CDR3. CDR3 bases: TGCGCCAGCAGCTTGGCGGGAGAATCACCCCTCCACTTT. Amino acid sequence: CASSLAGESPLHF.

The J gene is TRBJ1-6, the V gene TRBV5-1; 8 bases agree with TRBD1. Unmatched junction bases numbered 8, after V lost 3 bases and J lost 9 bases. CDR3 length: 15 residues. Germline V gene lookup returns CDR1 SGHRS and CDR2 YFSETQ. CDR3 DNA sequence: TGCGCCAGCAGCTGGGAAGGACAGGGTAGTTCACCCCTCCACTTT. This sequence encodes CASSWEGQGSSPLHF.

The chain uses TRBV7-3 and TRBJ1-5, with 7 bases matching TRBD1. Germline CDR1 SGHTA, CDR2 FQGTGA. The V gene end was trimmed by 4 bases and the J gene end by 0 bases; junction bases not matched to a gene: 3. This CDR3 comprises 15 residues. CDR3 in amino acids: CASSSGQISNQPQHF. The CDR3 nucleotides read TGTGCCAGCAGCTCGGGACAGATTAGCAATCAGCCCCAGCATTTT. The whole variable domain, remainder taken from reference TRBV7-3 and TRBJ1-5, is GAGVSQTPSNKVTEKGKYVELRCDPISGHTALYWYRQSLGQGPEFLIYFQGTGAADDSGLPNDRFFAVRPEGSVSTLKIQRTERGDSAVYLCASSSGQISNQPQHFGDGTRLSIL.

The chain links TRBV6-2 or TRBV6-3 to TRBJ2-1; D not resolved. This CDR3 contains 16 residues. Deletions cut 6 bases from V and 1 base from J, with 16 bases between. Germline-derived CDR1 and CDR2 are MNHEY and SVGEGT. CDR3 bases: TGTGCCAGCAGCCACCGGGCGCCGAAGTCCTACAATGAGCAGTTCTTC. It specifies CASSHRAPKSYNEQFF.

The gene calls are TRBV20-1 and TRBJ2-5; D is undetermined. Trimming shortened V by 4 bases and J by 7 bases, and 10 bases separated the two germline ends. The germline gives CDR1 DFQATT, CDR2 SNEGSKA (reference sequence). The CDR3 is made up of 11 amino acids. Here the CDR3 reads CSATYSWTQYF. CDR3 coding DNA: TGCAGTGCTACCTACAGTTGGACCCAGTACTTC.

The rearrangement uses TRBV28 and TRBJ1-2; 10 positions match TRBD1. The CDR3 has 17 residues. Germline values: CDR1 MDHEN, CDR2 SYDVKM. Losses at the gene ends were 0 bases for V and 1 base for J; bases not matched to a gene: 5. CDR3 bases: TGTGCCAGCAGTTTATGGGTGGGACAGGGGATTAACTATGGCTACACCTTC. Its protein is CASSLWVGQGINYGYTF.

This chain joins TRBV3-1 (or the pseudogene TRBV3-2) and TRBJ2-4; 8 nucleotides align to TRBD1. Germline V lookup: CDR1 LGHDT, CDR2 YNNKEL (reference sequence). V lost 6 bases to trimming and J lost 5 bases; unmatched junction nucleotides: 15. The CDR3 is made up of 17 amino acids. The CDR3 nucleotides read TGTGCCAGCAGTACCGTCTCAAGACAGGGGCCCCAAAACATTCAGTACTTC. Its translation is CASSTVSRQGPQNIQYF.

The CDR3 DNA follows: TGTGCCAGCAACGCCCGAGGTAGCTCCTACAATGAGCAGTTCTTC. Translation gives CASNARGSSYNEQFF. The chain has TRBV9 and TRBJ2-1; D unclear. Trimming pared 6 bases from V and 0 bases from J, leaving 13 bases between. The length of the CDR3 is 15 residues. The germline V gene encodes CDR1 SGDLS and CDR2 YYNGEE.

The chain is built from TRBV6-5 and TRBJ2-7; TRBD2 matches 7 bases. CDR3 length: 15 amino acids. The germline gives CDR1 MNHEY, CDR2 SVGAGI. V was clipped by 6 bases and J by 1 base; unmatched bases: 9. The CDR3 bases are TGTGCCAGCAGAGTATCTAGCGGTCCATCCTACGAGCAGTACTTC. As protein: CASRVSSGPSYEQYF.

The V gene is TRBV10-3, the J gene TRBJ2-7; TRBD1 or TRBD2 may be the D gene (5 bases each). Trimming pared 5 bases from V and 2 bases from J, leaving 16 bases between. The CDR3 consists of 15 residues. Germline assignment: CDR1 ENHRY and CDR2 SYGVKD. The DNA of the CDR3 is TGTGCCATCAGTACCGACCGGGACGTAACCTACGAGCAGTACTTC. This sequence encodes CAISTDRDVTYEQYF.

V and J are TRBV15 and TRBJ2-5; D is tentatively TRBD1 or TRBD2 (5 bases each). Trimming took 8 bases from V and 0 from J, leaving 19 bases between them. The CDR3 runs to 16 residues. Germline values: CDR1 LNHNV, CDR2 YYDKDF (reference sequence). The CDR3 sequence is CATGPGRGVYQETQYF. The CDR3 region has the DNA TGTGCCACCGGTCCAGGAAGGGGAGTGTACCAAGAGACCCAGTACTTC.

This clone was recorded a few times. This rearrangement joins TRBV7-2 to TRBJ2-7; TRBD2 aligns across 14 bases. This CDR3 has 18 residues. With 5 bases clipped from V and 0 bases from J, the junction kept 9 bases outside the gene matches. Looked up from germline, CDR1 is SGHTA and CDR2 is FQGNSA. The CDR3 protein is CASSRSKGLAGGSYEQYF. The DNA of the CDR3 is TGTGCCAGCAGCCGCTCAAAAGGACTAGCGGGGGGCTCCTACGAGCAGTACTTC. Complete variable domain (other parts from reference TRBV7-2 and TRBJ2-7): GAGVSQSPSNKVTEKGKDVELRCDPISGHTALYWYRQSLGQGLEFLIYFQGNSAPDKSGLPSDRFSAERTGGSVSTLTIQRTQQEDSAVYLCASSRSKGLAGGSYEQYFGPGTRLTVT.

The chain joins TRBV7-3 to TRBJ2-7; 7 nucleotides agree with TRBD1. CDR1 and CDR2 from the germline V gene are SGHTA and FQGTGA. The CDR3 runs to 18 residues. V shed 0 bases and J 2 bases; nucleotides not matched to a gene: 13. CDR3 DNA: TGTGCCAGCAGCTTAACCCCTCCGACAGGGATCGGAACCTACGAGCAGTACTTC. As protein: CASSLTPPTGIGTYEQYF.

This chain links TRBV27 with TRBJ2-1, with D hard to call. Germline V gives CDR1 MNHEY, CDR2 SMNVEV (reference sequence). The V end was cut by 8 bases, the J end by 0 bases, with 17 bases between. The CDR3 covers 16 residues. Written as DNA, the CDR3 is TGTGCCAGCTGGACCTTATTAGGTAGCTCCTACAATGAGCAGTTCTTC. This gives the protein CASWTLLGSSYNEQFF.

J is TRBJ1-4 and V is TRBV7-9; 7 bases line up with TRBD1. Germline V gene sequence: CDR1 SEHNR, CDR2 FQNEAQ (reference sequence). V shed 5 bases, J shed 5 bases, and the junction held 5 bases outside the gene matches. The CDR3 covers 14 residues. CDR3 bases: TGTGCCAGCAGCCGGGACAGAAGCAATGAAAAACTGTTTTTT. Its protein product is CASSRDRSNEKLFF.

This clone was counted between two and nine times. The rearrangement uses TRBV3-1 (or the pseudogene TRBV3-2) and TRBJ1-1; D not certain. This CDR3 contains 11 residues. Germline CDR1 reads LGHDT; CDR2 reads YNNKEL (reference sequence). Deletions cut 6 bases from V and 1 base from J, with 3 bases between. DNA of the CDR3: TGTGCCAGCAGACGGAACACTGAAGCTTTCTTT. Residues: CASRRNTEAFF.

This chain connects TRBV6-5 to TRBJ2-2; weak D call: TRBD1 (6 bases). This CDR3 comprises 15 residues. The germline V gene has CDR1 MNHEY and CDR2 SVGAGI. V lost 2 bases and J 5 bases, leaving 12 bases between the germline ends. CDR3 DNA: TGTGCCAGCAGTTACACCAGGGGACGGACCGGGGAGCTGTTTTTT. It is translated as CASSYTRGRTGELFF.

This chain joins TRBV28 and TRBJ1-1, with a weak D call TRBD1 (6 bases). The V gene lost 2 bases and the J gene lost 6 bases, with 10 bases spanning the gap. Germline V gene sequence: CDR1 MDHEN, CDR2 SYDVKM. CDR3 size: 13 residues. This chain's CDR3 is CASSLGGDPEAFF. CDR3 in DNA: TGTGCCAGCAGTTTAGGGGGCGATCCTGAAGCTTTCTTT.

The chain couples TRBV29-1 to TRBJ1-1, with D perhaps TRBD1 (6 bases). There are 15 residues in the CDR3. Germline CDR1 reads SQVTM; CDR2 reads ANQGSEA. V was cut by 5 bases and J by 4 bases, with 20 bases left in between. The CDR3 sequence is CSVYREWARGTEAFF. The DNA for the CDR3 is TGCAGCGTTTACAGGGAGTGGGCCCGGGGCACTGAAGCTTTCTTT.

J is TRBJ2-1 and V is TRBV14; 8 bases map to TRBD2. V lost 8 bases and J lost 7; bases outside the gene matches: 13. CDR1 is SGHDN and CDR2 is FVKESK in the germline V gene. This CDR3 is built from 15 residues. The DNA for the CDR3 is TGTGCCAGCGTCCCGGGAGGGGGATTTATGAATGAGCAGTTCTTC. Protein: CASVPGGGFMNEQFF. The complete variable domain, with remaining parts taken from reference TRBV14 and TRBJ2-1, reads EAGVTQFPSHSVIEKGQTVTLRCDPISGHDNLYWYRRVMGKEIKFLLHFVKESKQDESGMPNNRFLAERTGGTYSTLKVQPAELEDSGVYFCASVPGGGFMNEQFFGPGTRLTVL.

The rearrangement links TRBV4-1 to TRBJ2-2; D uncertain. Germline-derived CDR1 and CDR2 are MGHRA and YSYEKL. The CDR3 length is 14 residues. Between the trimmed V and J ends, which lost 4 bases and 3 bases, there was a span of 9 bases. The chain's CDR3 is CASSRGIDTGELFF. CDR3 bases: TGCGCCAGCAGCCGGGGAATTGACACCGGGGAGCTGTTTTTT.